The 10 T cell receptor beta chains listed next were all sequenced from one sample in a study of T cells in tuberculosis. Here immunoSEQ multiplex PCR was the method, and the copy in TCRdb shows in-frame clones only, minus some. The repertoire holds 25,000 to 35,000 clones, with approximately 94% as singletons. What was sequenced was PBMCs. The receptor source for this set is a donor between 10 and 35 years old with latent tuberculosis or without tuberculosis infection.

The chain is built from TRBV25-1 and TRBJ2-7; weak D call: TRBD1 (6 bases). V shed 5 bases and J shed 5 bases, with 19 bases lying between them. The CDR3 contains 15 residues. Per the germline V gene, CDR1 is MGHDK and CDR2 is SYGVNS. The CDR3 here is CASSSPGHTYHEQYF. For the CDR3, the DNA is TGTGCCAGCAGTAGTCCGGGACACACTTACCACGAGCAGTACTTC.

This clone was counted a single time. The chain joins TRBV7-2 to TRBJ1-3; D is ambiguous. The germline V and J ends were trimmed by 2 bases and 0 bases, with 8 bases remaining between them. Per germline, CDR1 SGHTA and CDR2 FQGNSA. CDR3 length: 15 residues. DNA of the CDR3: TGTGCCAGCAGCTTAAGTTCCAGCTCTGGAAACACCATATATTTT. It encodes CASSLSSSSGNTIYF.

V usage is TRBV10-3 and J usage is TRBJ2-7, with TRBD1 matching over 10 bases. Germline assignment: CDR1 ENHRY and CDR2 SYGVKD. The CDR3 spans 11 residues. Trimming at V came to 10 bases and at J to 5 bases, leaving 2 bases not matched to a gene. CDR3: CATDRGNEQYF. CDR3 sequence (DNA): TGTGCCACGGACAGGGGGAACGAGCAGTACTTC.

The rearrangement links TRBV30 to TRBJ2-7; 9 nucleotides match TRBD2. The CDR3 extends over 17 amino acids. Germline-derived CDR1 and CDR2 are GTSNPN and SVGIG (reference sequence). After removal of 0 bases from V and 4 bases from J, the junction contained 13 bases not matched to a gene. The CDR3 loop is CAWSVILSSGRSYEQYF. The CDR3 DNA reads TGTGCCTGGAGTGTAATTTTATCCAGCGGGAGGTCGTACGAGCAGTACTTC.

The chain uses TRBV11-2 and TRBJ1-3; D is undetermined. CDR3 length equals 13 residues. Germline V gene sequence: CDR1 SGHAT, CDR2 FQNNGV. Trimming pared 7 bases from V and 0 bases from J, leaving 7 bases between. The CDR3 sequence is CASKYTSGNTIYF. The CDR3 bases are TGTGCCAGCAAATACACCTCTGGAAACACCATATATTTT.

The chain links TRBV18 to TRBJ1-4; D call uncertain. The V gene's germline CDR1 is KGHSH and CDR2 LQKENI. The germline V and J ends were trimmed by 3 bases and 7 bases, with 9 bases remaining between them. The CDR3 is 13 amino acids. The CDR3 reads CASSPDRGEKLFF. CDR3 coding DNA: TGTGCCAGCTCACCGGATCGGGGTGAAAAACTGTTTTTT.

The V gene is TRBV6-5, the J gene TRBJ2-7, with 7 bases that match TRBD1. V gave up 4 bases and J gave up 2 bases; unmatched junction bases: 11. This CDR3 has 16 amino acids. Germline CDR1 is MNHEY and CDR2 is SVGAGI. The DNA for the CDR3 is TGTGCCAGCAGTTCGCCCTCCGGGACAGCTACCTACGAGCAGTACTTC. Its translation is CASSSPSGTATYEQYF.

The rearrangement joins TRBV5-4 to TRBJ2-2; unclear D gene. V lost 0 bases, J lost 7 bases, and 13 bases lay in between. The CDR3 is 15 residues long. Germline CDR1 is SGHNT and CDR2 is YYREEE (reference sequence). The CDR3 spells CASSLGRPEIGELFF. The CDR3 nucleotides are TGTGCCAGCAGCTTGGGACGGCCGGAGATCGGGGAGCTGTTTTTT.

The table lists this clone with a count of one. This chain links TRBV18 with TRBJ1-2; weak D call: TRBD1 (5 bases). Trimming removed 6 bases at V and 5 bases at J, with 16 bases between. The CDR3 has 14 amino acids. The germline CDR1 and CDR2 sequences are KGHSH and LQKENI. The CDR3 here is CASSLNARAYGYTF. The CDR3 DNA is TGTGCCAGCTCCCTGAACGCCAGGGCTTATGGCTACACCTTC.

This chain joins TRBV5-6 and TRBJ2-4, with TRBD2 identical over 7 bases. J lost 2 bases, V lost 0 bases, and 8 bases had no gene match. CDR1 and CDR2 (germline): SGHDT, YYEEEE. The CDR3 runs 17 residues. The CDR3 DNA sequence: TGTGCCAGCAGCTTGGTCGACGGGAGGAGGACCAAAAACATTCAGTACTTC. It is translated as CASSLVDGRRTKNIQYF. Filled out from reference TRBV5-6 and TRBJ2-4, the complete variable domain reads DAGVTQSPTHLIKTRGQQVTLRCSPKSGHDTVSWYQQALGQGPQFIFQYYEEEERQRGNFPDRFSGHQFPNYSSELNVNALLLGDSALYLCASSLVDGRRTKNIQYFGAGTRLSVL.